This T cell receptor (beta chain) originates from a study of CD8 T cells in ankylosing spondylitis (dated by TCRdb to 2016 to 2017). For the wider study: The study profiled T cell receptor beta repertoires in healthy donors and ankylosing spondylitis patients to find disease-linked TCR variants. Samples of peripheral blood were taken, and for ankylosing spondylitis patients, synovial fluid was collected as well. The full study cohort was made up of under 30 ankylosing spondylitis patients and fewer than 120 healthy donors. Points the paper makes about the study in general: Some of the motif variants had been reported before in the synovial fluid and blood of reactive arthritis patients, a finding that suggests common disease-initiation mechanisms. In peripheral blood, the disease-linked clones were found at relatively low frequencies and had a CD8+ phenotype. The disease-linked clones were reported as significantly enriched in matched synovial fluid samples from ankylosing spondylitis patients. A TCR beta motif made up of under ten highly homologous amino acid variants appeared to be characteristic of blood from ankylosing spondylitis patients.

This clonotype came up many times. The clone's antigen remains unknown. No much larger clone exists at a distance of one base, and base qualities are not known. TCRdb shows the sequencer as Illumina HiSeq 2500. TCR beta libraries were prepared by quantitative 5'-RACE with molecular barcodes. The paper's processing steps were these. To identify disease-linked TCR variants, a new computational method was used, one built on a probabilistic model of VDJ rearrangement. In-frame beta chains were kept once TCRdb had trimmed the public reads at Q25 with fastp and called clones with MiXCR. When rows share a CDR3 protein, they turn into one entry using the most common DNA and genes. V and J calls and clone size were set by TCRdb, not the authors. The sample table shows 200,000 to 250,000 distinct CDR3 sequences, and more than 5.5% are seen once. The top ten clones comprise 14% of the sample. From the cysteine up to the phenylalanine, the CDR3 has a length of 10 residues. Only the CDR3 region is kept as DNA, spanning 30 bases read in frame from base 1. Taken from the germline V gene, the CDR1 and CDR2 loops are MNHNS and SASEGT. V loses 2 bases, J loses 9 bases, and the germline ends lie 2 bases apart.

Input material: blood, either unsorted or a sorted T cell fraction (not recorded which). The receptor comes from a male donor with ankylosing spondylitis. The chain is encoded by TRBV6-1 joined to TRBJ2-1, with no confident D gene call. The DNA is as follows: TGTGCCAGCAGTGAACTTGAGCAGTTCTTC. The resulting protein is CASSELEQFF.